This T cell receptor beta chain was identified in a study of cytomegalovirus exposure and HLA in healthy donors. Overall study: Approximately 180 million T cells yielded 117 million unique TCR beta sequences in earlier analysis. Study outcomes and limitations: HLA allele associations emerged for fewer than 20,000 TCR beta sequences in a later analysis, at 0.05 false discovery rate. It was likely that a cluster of highly shared sequence variants was a sequencing artifact.

Germline V gene data show CDR1 as LGHNA and CDR2 as YNFKEQ. The V gene end was trimmed by 4 bases and the J gene end by 1 base; junction bases not matched to a gene: 6. The CDR3 sequence is 15 residues long. With respect to this clone: Its antigen is as yet unknown.

Use of 60 Vbeta and 13 Jbeta primers characterized the PCR. Produced via immunoSEQ multiplex PCR; TCRdb's table is partial and in-frame only. The sample holds approximately 110,000 clones. This receptor was obtained from a man in his forties or fifties in good health and CMV-seronegative. Sequencing used PBMCs. The V call is TRBV4-2, the J call TRBJ2-7; 8 bases fit TRBD2. CDR3 sequence: CASSLLLAGSYEQYF. Here the CDR3 DNA reads TGTGCCAGCAGCCTGTTGTTAGCGGGATCCTACGAGCAGTACTTC.